This T cell receptor beta chain was recorded in a study of cytomegalovirus exposure and HLA in healthy donors. From germline, CDR1 is LGHNA and CDR2 YNFKEQ. This CDR3 spans 16 amino acids. Trimming cost V 5 bases and J 0 bases; bases outside gene matches: 6. Remarks on this clone: Its antigen is unidentified.

Study-wide findings and caveats: TCR beta V segments were, for the most part, productive about 87% or about 30% of the time in an earlier analysis. In a later analysis, across HLA loci, associated TCR counts were highest for DRB1, lowest for HLA-C. The study flagged some 170 TCR beta chains as cytomegalovirus-associated. In a later analysis, TCR beta V- and J-gene trimming was associated with a missense DCLRE1C variant.

The PCR ran on 60 Vbeta and 13 Jbeta primers. The table came from immunoSEQ multiplex PCR; TCRdb's copy has only in-frame clones and leaves some out. The table includes 85,000 to 130,000 clones, around 72% detected once. The chain carries TRBV4-2 and TRBJ1-3, with 8 bases aligning to TRBD1. This TCR came from a male donor in good health and CMV-seropositive. Sequencing input: PBMCs. The CDR3 region is CASSSSTGGSGNTIYF. DNA of the CDR3: TGTGCCAGCAGCTCCAGTACAGGGGGCTCTGGAAACACCATATATTTT.